The 21 T cell receptor beta chains below were found in one sample sequenced in a study of shared clonotypes between healthy human individuals. TCRdb keeps only in-frame clones here, not all; method: immunoSEQ multiplex PCR. This table has 90,000 to 130,000 clones, about 63% appearing once. Sequences were obtained from memory CD8+ T cells sorted from blood. As for subset: CD45RO+ cells pooled with CCR7-negative TemRA cells. The receptors derive from a woman aged 30 to 39 in good health.

The chain links TRBV7-9 to TRBJ1-1; D ambiguous. The CDR3 sequence is 12 residues long. V lost 3 bases, J lost 3 bases, and 5 bases lay in between. Germline assignment: CDR1 SEHNR and CDR2 FQNEAQ (reference sequence). CDR3 protein: CASSFGYTEAFF. Here the CDR3 DNA reads TGTGCCAGCAGCTTCGGATACACTGAAGCTTTCTTT.

This chain links TRBV7-6 with TRBJ2-7, with D tentatively TRBD2 (6 bases). V lost 2 bases, J lost 0 bases, and 11 bases lay in between. Looked up from germline, CDR1 is SGHVS and CDR2 is FNYEAQ. The CDR3 contains 15 residues. The CDR3 region has the DNA TGTGCCAGCAGCTTAAGTAGCGGAAGCTCCTACGAGCAGTACTTC. This sequence encodes CASSLSSGSSYEQYF.

The chain combines TRBV19 with TRBJ1-2; D might be TRBD1 (5 bases). The V and J ends lost 4 bases and 4 bases respectively, with 16 bases between them. CDR3 size: 15 residues. Germline CDR1 and CDR2: LNHDA and SQIVND (reference sequence). The CDR3 DNA is TGTGCCAGTAGTACCCTGGAGTCTCAGGGCTATGGCTACACCTTC. Translation gives CASSTLESQGYGYTF. Using reference TRBV19 and TRBJ1-2 for the parts outside the CDR3, the full variable domain is DGGITQSPKYLFRKEGQNVTLSCEQNLNHDAMYWYRQDPGQGLRLIYYSQIVNDFQKGDIAEGYSVSREKKESFPLTVTSAQKNPTAFYLCASSTLESQGYGYTFGSGTRLTVV.

This sequence joins TRBV13 and TRBJ2-5, with TRBD2 matching 14 bases. The J call is in doubt because the DNA end fits TRBJ2-7 better. CDR3 length: 16 residues. The V gene's germline CDR1 is PRHDT and CDR2 FYEKMQ (reference sequence). The CDR3 sequence is CASSSLGLAGVNEQYF. The CDR3 nucleotides read TGTGCCAGCAGCTCCCTGGGACTAGCGGGAGTGAACGAGCAGTACTTC.

The chain uses TRBV7-7 and TRBJ2-1; 12 nucleotides agree with TRBD2. The CDR3 covers 15 residues. Germline V gives CDR1 SSHAT, CDR2 FNYEAQ (reference sequence). Trimming cost V 5 bases and J 7 bases; bases outside gene matches: 6. In DNA form, the CDR3 reads TGTGCCAGCAGCCGTGGACTAGCGGGACGGAATGAGCAGTTCTTC. This codes for CASSRGLAGRNEQFF. The whole variable domain, remainder taken from reference TRBV7-7 and TRBJ2-1, is GAGVSQSPRYKVTKRGQDVTLRCDPISSHATLYWYQQALGQGPEFLTYFNYEAQPDKSGLPSDRFSAERPEGSISTLTIQRTEQRDSAMYRCASSRGLAGRNEQFFGPGTRLTVL.

V usage is TRBV9 and J usage is TRBJ1-3; D call uncertain. The V end was cut by 4 bases, the J end by 9 bases, with 11 bases between. CDR1 is SGDLS, CDR2 YYNGEE, per germline. This CDR3 has 12 amino acids. The CDR3: CASSPPSATIYF. The CDR3 nucleotides read TGTGCCAGCAGCCCCCCCTCGGCCACCATATATTTT.

This clone is medium-sized in the sample. Other DNA sequences in this specimen translate into the identical CDR3. The genes are TRBV27 and TRBJ2-2; D perhaps matches TRBD2 (7 bases). V lost 7 bases to trimming and J lost 5 bases, with 14 bases between them. Germline V gene data show CDR1 as MNHEY and CDR2 as SMNVEV (reference sequence). CDR3 size: 14 residues. DNA for the CDR3: TGTGCCAGCAACTACAGGGAGGGGACCGGGGAGCTGTTTTTT. It is translated as CASNYREGTGELFF.

V gene TRBV6-6 combines with J gene TRBJ2-5; TRBD1 is a possible D gene (5 bases). In germline, CDR1 is MNHNY, CDR2 SVGAGI (reference sequence). This CDR3 region has 16 residues. The V gene lost 5 bases and the J gene lost 4 bases, with 20 bases spanning the gap. Here the CDR3 reads CASSKFSQPQGETQYF. CDR3 sequence (DNA): TGTGCCAGCAGTAAATTTTCGCAGCCCCAGGGAGAGACCCAGTACTTC.

The V call is TRBV7-9, the J call TRBJ1-3; D may be TRBD1 (5 bases). The length of the CDR3 is 16 residues. V was trimmed by 1 base and J by 2 bases, leaving 12 bases between them. Germline assignment: CDR1 SEHNR and CDR2 FQNEAQ (reference sequence). The DNA for the CDR3 is TGTGCCAGCAGCTTAGTATCGGGGGGGACTGGAAACACCATATATTTT. Translated: CASSLVSGGTGNTIYF.

The chain links TRBV27 to TRBJ2-5; 11 bases fit TRBD2. The end of the DNA is better explained by TRBJ2-7, so the J call may be wrong. Germline V gives CDR1 MNHEY, CDR2 SMNVEV (reference sequence). This CDR3 region has 16 residues. Here the CDR3 reads CASSSTPGLAAYEQYF. The DNA for the CDR3 is TGTGCCAGCAGTTCAACACCGGGACTAGCGGCCTACGAGCAGTACTTC.

This clone has only one observation. The chain has TRBV4-1 and TRBJ1-1, with D unclear. The CDR3 length is 14 residues. V lost 4 bases, J lost 4 bases, and 13 bases lay in between. Germline V gene lookup returns CDR1 MGHRA and CDR2 YSYEKL. The CDR3 here is CASSPKEGGTEAFF. The CDR3 DNA reads TGCGCCAGCAGCCCGAAGGAGGGCGGCACTGAAGCTTTCTTT.

This clone was seen a single time. CDR3 in amino acids: CASSRLGDNTGELFF. The CDR3 DNA sequence: TGTGCCAGCAGTAGACTAGGGGATAACACCGGGGAGCTGTTTTTT. The chain has TRBV6-6 and TRBJ2-2, with D possibly matching TRBD2 (6 bases). CDR1 and CDR2 from the germline V gene are MNHNY and SVGAGI (reference sequence). The CDR3 extends over 15 amino acids. Trimming pared 5 bases from V and 2 bases from J, leaving 12 bases between.

The gene calls are TRBV10-3 and TRBJ1-1, with D hard to call. V was pared by 7 bases and J by 4 bases, with 10 bases between. Germline V gene data show CDR1 as ENHRY and CDR2 as SYGVKD. This CDR3 has 12 residues. The chain's CDR3 is CAIKGESTEAFF. The CDR3 DNA follows: TGTGCCATCAAGGGAGAAAGCACTGAAGCTTTCTTT.

The chain links TRBV5-4 to TRBJ2-1; TRBD2 is a possible D gene (5 bases). Looked up from germline, CDR1 is SGHNT and CDR2 is YYREEE (reference sequence). Trimming took off 3 bases at V and 1 base at J, with 11 bases between the two ends. The CDR3 runs 15 residues. The CDR3 sequence is CASSCEDSSYNEQFF. The CDR3 region has the DNA TGTGCCAGCAGCTGCGAGGACTCTTCCTACAATGAGCAGTTCTTC. Supplemented by reference TRBV5-4 and TRBJ2-1, the full variable domain reads ETGVTQSPTHLIKTRGQQVTLRCSSQSGHNTVSWYQQALGQGPQFIFQYYREEENGRGNFPPRFSGLQFPNYSSELNVNALELDDSALYLCASSCEDSSYNEQFFGPGTRLTVL.

This clone appeared many times. The V gene is TRBV9, the J gene TRBJ1-2, with TRBD1 identical over 8 bases. This CDR3 region has 13 residues. Germline CDR1 and CDR2: SGDLS and YYNGEE. The V segment lost 6 bases and the J segment 3 bases; nucleotides outside the gene matches: 4. The CDR3 sequence: CASTLGQDYGYTF. The CDR3 DNA reads as TGTGCCAGCACCCTGGGACAGGACTATGGCTACACCTTC.

The chain joins TRBV23-1 to TRBJ2-5; D possibly corresponds to TRBD2 (5 bases). TRBV23-1 is filed as an ORF, its function uncertain. CDR3 size: 13 residues. The ends were cut back, 6 bases at V and 1 base at J, with 9 bases in the middle. In nucleotides, the CDR3 is TGCGCCAGCAGCCGGGCGGGCCAAGAGACCCAGTACTTC. Protein product: CASSRAGQETQYF.

The J gene is TRBJ2-6, the V gene TRBV6-1; D is ambiguous. V was pared by 2 bases and J by 2 bases, with 7 bases between. CDR1 MNHNS and CDR2 SASEGT come from the germline V gene. The CDR3 has 15 amino acids. DNA for the CDR3: TGTGCCAGCAGTGAAACGTCCACTGGGGCCAACGTCCTGACTTTC. Amino acids: CASSETSTGANVLTF.

The rearrangement joins TRBV10-2 to TRBJ1-2, with 7 nucleotides matching TRBD1. The germline V gene has CDR1 WSHSY and CDR2 SAAADI. CDR3 length equals 14 residues. J was trimmed by 7 bases and V by 5 bases; bases with no gene match: 10. DNA for the CDR3: TGCGCCAGCAGTCCCAGTGAGGGGGCTGTTGGCTACACCTTC. It yields the protein CASSPSEGAVGYTF.

This clone has just one count. This chain connects TRBV25-1 to TRBJ2-2, with D uncertain. CDR1 is MGHDK and CDR2 is SYGVNS in the germline V gene. The CDR3 has 12 amino acids. With 9 bases removed from V and 3 bases from J, the gap between germline ends came to 8 bases. The CDR3 loop reads CASSRDTGELFF. CDR3 in DNA: TGTGCCAGTTCTAGGGACACCGGGGAGCTGTTTTTT.

This sequence joins TRBV7-8 and TRBJ2-5; D gene uncertain. This CDR3 comprises 14 residues. Per the germline V gene, CDR1 is SGHVS and CDR2 is FQNEAQ. Trimming shortened V by 1 base and J by 6 bases, and 12 bases separated the two germline ends. Written as DNA, the CDR3 is TGTGCCAGCAGCTTAGACGACCTTAGGCAGACCCAGTACTTC. The encoded protein is CASSLDDLRQTQYF.

The V and J genes are TRBV5-1 and TRBJ1-2; 9 bases map to TRBD1. With V trimmed by 1 base and J by 4 bases, 5 bases remained unmatched. Germline assignment: CDR1 SGHRS and CDR2 YFSETQ. The CDR3 runs 15 residues. The CDR3 sequence: CASSLIPGQGYGYTF. In DNA form, the CDR3 reads TGCGCCAGCAGCTTGATCCCGGGACAGGGCTATGGCTACACCTTC.